The source of this T cell receptor beta chain is a study of CD8 T cells in Susac syndrome. Random hexamers primed reverse transcription of about 0.45 to 1 ug RNA. One entry per CDR3 protein, called by TCRdb with MiXCR from the immunoSEQ multiplex PCR reads. Here the sample spans some 180,000 distinct CDR3 sequences, around 96% being singletons. CDR1 and CDR2 from the germline V gene are SGHTA and FQGNSA. This CDR3 contains 16 residues. Trimming took off 1 base at V and 2 bases at J, with 12 bases between the two ends. CD8+ and CD4+ blood T cells underwent TCR beta sequencing. Healthy donors matched for age and sex were used as controls. Negative magnetic isolation gave CD8+ and CD4+ cells; FACS enriched CD8+ TEMRA.

This chain links TRBV7-2 with TRBJ2-1; no definite D call. The source is a human donor in good health. The sequencing input was CD4+ T cells from PBMCs. CDR3 sequence: CASSLVRASAYNEQFF. In nucleotides, the CDR3 is TGTGCCAGCAGCTTAGTTAGGGCCAGCGCCTACAATGAGCAGTTCTTC.